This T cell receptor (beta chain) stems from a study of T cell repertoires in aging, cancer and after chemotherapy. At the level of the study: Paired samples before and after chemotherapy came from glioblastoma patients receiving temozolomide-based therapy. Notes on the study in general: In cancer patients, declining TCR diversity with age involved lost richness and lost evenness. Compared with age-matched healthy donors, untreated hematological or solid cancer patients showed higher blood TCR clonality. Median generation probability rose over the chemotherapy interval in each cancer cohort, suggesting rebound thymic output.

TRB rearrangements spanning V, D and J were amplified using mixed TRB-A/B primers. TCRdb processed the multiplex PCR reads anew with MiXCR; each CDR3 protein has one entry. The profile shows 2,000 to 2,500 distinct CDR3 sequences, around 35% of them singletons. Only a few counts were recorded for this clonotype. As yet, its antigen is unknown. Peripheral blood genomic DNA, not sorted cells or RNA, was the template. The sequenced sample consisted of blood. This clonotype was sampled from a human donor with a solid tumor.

The CDR3 nucleotides read TGTGCCAGCAGCCCCAGCGGGATCGGCACAGATACGCAGTATTTT. Protein product: CASSPSGIGTDTQYF. The V gene is TRBV12-3 or TRBV12-4, the J gene TRBJ2-3; 7 positions agree with TRBD2. V shed 6 bases and J 1 base; nucleotides not matched to a gene: 7. This CDR3 spans 15 amino acids.